The rows below give T cell receptor beta chains drawn from one sample of a study of Graves' ophthalmopathy and Graves' hyperthyroidism. Using its own MiXCR run on the multiplex PCR reads, TCRdb lists one record per CDR3 protein. The repertoire holds 740,000 or so distinct CDR3 sequences, with 40% as singletons. Sequencing was performed on peripheral blood. These receptors all stem from an adult man with Graves' ophthalmopathy. Both conserved end residues are part of each CDR3. Fields, in order: clone size, J gene, V gene, D gene, CDR3 length, CDR3 protein, CDR3 DNA. A D gene is named only where the DNA matches it firmly. The size entry is marked missing in some rows and otherwise reads once, few, many or a size class.

many	TRBJ2-2	TRBV7-9	-	11	CASSQNGELFF	TGTGCCAGCAGCCAAAACGGGGAGCTGTTTTTT
-	TRBJ1-4	TRBV11-2	-	15	CASSLGGQLDEKLFF	TGTGCCAGCAGCTTAGGTGGACAGCTGGACGAAAAACTGTTTTTT
-	TRBJ1-5	TRBV2	-	15	CASNSLNMGNQPQHF	TGTGCCAGCAACTCTCTGAATATGGGCAATCAGCCCCAGCATTTT
few	TRBJ2-7	TRBV20-1	-	14	CSAHKGPAEHEQYF	TGCAGTGCCCACAAGGGACCTGCTGAACACGAGCAGTACTTC
many	TRBJ2-7	TRBV11-2	-	15	CASSLDQRVTYEQYF	TGTGCCAGCAGCTTAGACCAGCGGGTTACCTACGAGCAGTACTTC
-	TRBJ1-1	TRBV10-3	TRBD1	15	CAIRRDSPTNTEAFF	TGTGCCATCCGTAGGGACAGCCCTACTAACACTGAAGCTTTCTTT
many	TRBJ2-6	TRBV5-1	-	15	CASSLDTGGGQVLTF	TGCGCCAGCAGCTTGGACACCGGAGGGGGCCAAGTCCTGACTTTC
-	TRBJ2-5	TRBV24-1	TRBD1	16	CATSDPGTGNQETQYF	TGTGCCACCAGTGACCCAGGGACAGGCAACCAAGAGACCCAGTACTTC
-	TRBJ2-7	TRBV12-3/TRBV12-4	TRBD1	15	CASSPRGRVNYEQYF	TGTGCCAGCAGCCCGAGGGGGCGCGTTAACTACGAGCAGTACTTC
-	TRBJ1-5	TRBV12-3/TRBV12-4	-	14	CASSYSDSNQPQHF	TGTGCCAGCAGTTACTCAGATAGCAATCAGCCCCAGCATTTT
-	TRBJ2-5	TRBV28	-	15	CASSLIRAGLKTQYF	TGTGCCAGCAGTTTAATTCGCGCTGGGCTGAAGACCCAGTACTTC
few	TRBJ2-5	TRBV19	TRBD2	15	CASSPLAGGMETQYF	TGTGCCAGTAGTCCGCTAGCGGGAGGGATGGAGACCCAGTACTTC
-	TRBJ1-4	TRBV9	-	14	CASSLGPANEKLFF	TGTGCCAGCAGCCTTGGACCAGCTAATGAAAAACTGTTTTTT
-	TRBJ2-5	TRBV24-1	-	13	CSTSGGGLETQYF	TGTTCCACCAGTGGAGGGGGGCTGGAGACCCAGTACTTC
many	TRBJ2-7	TRBV29-1	TRBD1	15	CSVEEQRQGAYEQYF	TGCAGCGTTGAAGAGCAGAGACAGGGGGCCTACGAGCAGTACTTC
-	TRBJ1-2	TRBV4-2	-	15	CASSQDRGAAGGYTF	TGTGCCAGCAGCCAAGATCGCGGGGCCGCAGGCGGCTACACCTTC
-	TRBJ2-7	TRBV6-1	-	12	CASSEIGSKQYF	TGTGCCAGCAGTGAAATTGGTTCGAAGCAGTACTTC
few	TRBJ2-5	TRBV6-5	-	12	CASSETKETQYF	TGTGCCAGCAGTGAGACTAAAGAGACCCAGTACTTC
many	TRBJ2-7	TRBV10-3	TRBD2	14	CAISLGLESYEQYF	TGTGCCATCAGTCTTGGACTAGAGTCCTACGAGCAGTACTTC
many	TRBJ2-7	TRBV20-1	TRBD2	14	CSASLAGVPYEQYF	TGCAGTGCTTCCCTAGCGGGGGTACCCTACGAGCAGTACTTC
few	TRBJ2-7	TRBV9	TRBD2	14	CAASVAGASHEQYF	TGTGCCGCCAGCGTAGCGGGCGCCTCCCACGAGCAGTACTTC
-	TRBJ1-6	TRBV6-1	TRBD1	17	CASSEITGGLYNSPLHF	TGTGCCAGCAGTGAGATTACAGGGGGCTTGTATAATTCACCCCTCCACTTT
-	TRBJ2-7	TRBV2	-	15	CASSYSAGDPYEQYF	TGTGCCAGCAGTTACTCCGCAGGGGACCCCTACGAGCAGTACTTC
many	TRBJ1-4	TRBV7-9	-	12	CASSRVGEKLFF	TGTGCCAGCAGTCGAGTCGGTGAAAAACTGTTTTTT
many	TRBJ2-5	TRBV7-9	-	13	CASSLGSKETQYF	TGTGCCAGCAGCTTAGGGTCGAAGGAGACCCAGTACTTC
-	TRBJ1-5	TRBV7-9	-	19	CASSLDSTRAKHSNQPQHF	TGTGCCAGCAGCTTAGATTCTACGAGGGCGAAACATAGCAATCAGCCCCAGCATTTT
-	TRBJ1-1	TRBV7-8	-	13	CASSWLQGTEAFF	TGTGCCAGCAGCTGGCTACAGGGAACTGAAGCTTTCTTT
-	TRBJ1-1	TRBV7-9	-	13	CASSFGVRTEAFF	TGTGCCAGCAGTTTTGGGGTTCGCACTGAAGCTTTCTTT
few	TRBJ2-7	TRBV10-3	-	13	CASSLESPYEQYF	TGTGCCAGCAGTTTAGAGTCCCCCTACGAGCAGTACTTC
few	TRBJ1-4	TRBV11-2	TRBD1	14	CASSPSRDREKLFF	TGTGCCAGCAGTCCGTCCCGGGACAGGGAAAAACTGTTTTTT
-	TRBJ2-7	TRBV11-2	-	15	CASSFTGTVGHEQYF	TGTGCCAGCAGCTTTACCGGGACTGTCGGCCACGAGCAGTACTTC
-	TRBJ2-2	TRBV25-1	-	12	CASRRTGGELFF	TGTGCCAGCAGACGAACAGGCGGGGAGCTGTTTTTT
many	TRBJ2-7	TRBV10-3	TRBD1	16	CAISPLGQGASYEQYF	TGTGCCATCAGCCCATTGGGACAGGGGGCTTCCTACGAGCAGTACTTC
many	TRBJ1-5	TRBV24-1	-	13	CASSFRDGQPQHF	TGTGCCAGCAGTTTCAGGGATGGTCAGCCCCAGCATTTT
few	TRBJ1-2	TRBV7-8	-	15	CASSHQSRRQGTLTF	TGTGCCAGCAGCCATCAGTCCAGGCGGCAGGGGACCCTCACCTTC
-	TRBJ1-2	TRBV2	TRBD1	12	CASRKTGDGYTF	TGTGCCAGCAGAAAAACAGGGGACGGCTACACCTTC
-	TRBJ2-7	TRBV29-1	-	17	CNVRASSPGHTLGEQYF	TGCAACGTTCGTGCCAGCAGCCCGGGACACACCCTAGGGGAGCAGTACTTC